This is a list of T cell receptor beta chains from one sample in a study of cytomegalovirus exposure and HLA in healthy donors. The repertoire was sequenced with immunoSEQ multiplex PCR; TCRdb's copy has only in-frame clones and lacks some. This table holds around 140,000 clones, roughly 79% found once. Sequencing was done on a sample of PBMCs. The receptor source for this set is a male donor in good health and CMV-seronegative. Each CDR3 is given with its conserved first and last residue. Fields, in order: J gene, D gene, clone size, V gene, CDR3 DNA, CDR3 protein. The D gene is left open where the match is weak. Expanded clones get a size class; other rows say once, few or many, or leave the size out.

TRBJ2-3 TRBD2 - TRBV6-4 TGTGCCAGCAGTGAAAGCGGGGGGGCCACAGATACGCAGTATTTT CASSESGGATDTQYF
TRBJ2-1 TRBD2 - TRBV7-2 TGTGCCAGCAGTCGCGCTAGCGGGGGGAACAATGAGCAGTTCTTC CASSRASGGNNEQFF
TRBJ2-5 TRBD2 - TRBV5-1 TGCGCCAGCAGGCCGGGGGGACAAGAGACCCAGTACTTC CASRPGGQETQYF
TRBJ1-6 TRBD1 - TRBV6-6 TGTGCCAGCAGTTACAGACCGGGACAGGGACATTCACCCCTCCACTTT CASSYRPGQGHSPLHF
TRBJ1-2 - few TRBV7-9 TGTGCCAGCAGCTTCGGGCAGGGGCCTCGGTATGGCTACACCTTC CASSFGQGPRYGYTF
TRBJ2-7 - once TRBV19 TGTGCCAGTAGTGCCAGGGGAATGAGCTACGAGCAGTACTTC CASSARGMSYEQYF
TRBJ2-1 TRBD2 - TRBV6-6 TGTGCCAGCCGCACTAGCGGGGGGCCCCTGGGTGATGAGCAGTTCTTC CASRTSGGPLGDEQFF
TRBJ1-1 - - TRBV21-1 TGTGCCAGCAGCAAAAAAGTTTGGGGCCCGGGACAGGGGGCCGGCACTGAAGCTTTCTTT CASSKKVWGPGQGAGTEAFF
TRBJ1-5 TRBD1 - TRBV7-8 TGTGCCAGCAGCCTCGGGACAGGGCGAGGTCAGCCCCAGCATTTT CASSLGTGRGQPQHF
TRBJ1-5 - few TRBV5-6 TGTGCCAGCAGCTTGGGACAGCCCGGTCAGCCCCAGCATTTT CASSLGQPGQPQHF
TRBJ2-6 - few TRBV30 TGTGCTTCGCGGGGCTCTGGGGCCAACGTCCTGACTTTC CASRGSGANVLTF